The 4 T cell receptor beta chains below come from one sample, sequenced in a study of blood T cell repertoires in COVID-19. Assay used: immunoSEQ multiplex PCR; TCRdb lists only in-frame clones, some missing. This sample has 70,000 or so clones, with around 80% found just once. Source material: peripheral blood. Receptors were obtained from a human donor in a cohort sampled during active COVID-19.

This chain links TRBV7-9 with TRBJ1-4, with a possible D match to TRBD1 (5 bases). Germline V gene lookup returns CDR1 SEHNR and CDR2 FQNEAQ (reference sequence). The V gene lost 5 bases and the J gene lost 6 bases, with 13 bases spanning the gap. CDR3 length: 14 residues. CDR3 residues: CASSPSTVHEKLFF. CDR3 sequence (DNA): TGTGCCAGCAGCCCATCGACAGTTCATGAAAAACTGTTTTTT. Together with reference TRBV7-9 and TRBJ1-4, the CDR3 gives the full variable domain: DTGVSQNPRHKITKRGQNVTFRCDPISEHNRLYWYRQTLGQGPEFLTYFQNEAQLEKSRLLSDRFSAERPKGSFSTLEIQRTEQGDSAMYLCASSPSTVHEKLFFGSGTQLSVL.

This clone has only a few counts. This chain connects TRBV21-1 to TRBJ1-2. TRBV21-1 is deemed a pseudogene. The CDR3 covers 10 residues. This CDR3 reads CASRSRGYTF. CDR3 nucleotide sequence: TGTGCCAGCAGATCTCGGGGCTACACCTTC.

This sequence joins TRBV5-6 and TRBJ2-7; 9 bases map to TRBD2. The CDR3 contains 15 residues. The germline gives CDR1 SGHDT, CDR2 YYEEEE. The junction had 5 bases not matched to a gene; V was cut back by 4 bases and J by 0 bases. The DNA for the CDR3 is TGTGCCAGCAGCCGCGGGGGGGGACACTCCTACGAGCAGTACTTC. This codes for CASSRGGGHSYEQYF.

This clone showed up just once. The chain recombines TRBV2 with TRBJ2-7, with 9 bases fitting TRBD2. CDR1 is SNHLY, CDR2 FYNNEI, per germline. This CDR3 has 14 residues. The V segment lost 7 bases and the J segment 1 base; nucleotides outside the gene matches: 5. CDR3 DNA sequence: TGTGCCAGCAAGCGGGAGGTCGGATCCTACGAGCAGTACTTC. Translated, it gives CASKREVGSYEQYF.